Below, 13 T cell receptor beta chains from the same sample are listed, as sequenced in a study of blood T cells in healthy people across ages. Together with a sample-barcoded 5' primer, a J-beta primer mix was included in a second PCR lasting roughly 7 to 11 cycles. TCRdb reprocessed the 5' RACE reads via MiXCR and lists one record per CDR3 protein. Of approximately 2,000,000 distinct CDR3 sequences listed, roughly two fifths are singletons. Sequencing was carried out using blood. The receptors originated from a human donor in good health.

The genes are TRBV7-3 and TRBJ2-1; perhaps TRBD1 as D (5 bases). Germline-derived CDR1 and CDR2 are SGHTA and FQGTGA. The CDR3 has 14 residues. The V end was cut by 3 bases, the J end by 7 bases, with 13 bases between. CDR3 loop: CASSFRGRVNEQFF. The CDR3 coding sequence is TGTGCCAGCAGCTTTAGGGGAAGGGTAAATGAGCAGTTCTTC.

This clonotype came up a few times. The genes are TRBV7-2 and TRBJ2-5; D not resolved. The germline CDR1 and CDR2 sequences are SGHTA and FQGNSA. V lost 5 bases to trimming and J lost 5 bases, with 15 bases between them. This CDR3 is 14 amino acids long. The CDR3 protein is CASSPGYAGETQYF. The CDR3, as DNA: TGTGCCAGCAGCCCAGGATACGCCGGGGAGACCCAGTACTTC. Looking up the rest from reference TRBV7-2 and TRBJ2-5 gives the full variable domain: GAGVSQSPSNKVTEKGKDVELRCDPISGHTALYWYRQSLGQGLEFLIYFQGNSAPDKSGLPSDRFSAERTGGSVSTLTIQRTQQEDSAVYLCASSPGYAGETQYFGPGTRLLVL.

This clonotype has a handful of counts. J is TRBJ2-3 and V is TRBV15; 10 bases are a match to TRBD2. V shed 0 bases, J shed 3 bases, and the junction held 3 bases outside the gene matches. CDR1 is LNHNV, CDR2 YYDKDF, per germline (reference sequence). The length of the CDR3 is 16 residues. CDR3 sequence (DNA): TGTGCCACCAGCAGAGAAGCGGGGGGGCCTACAGATACGCAGTATTTT. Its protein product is CATSREAGGPTDTQYF. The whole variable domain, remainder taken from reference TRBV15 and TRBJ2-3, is DAMVIQNPRYQVTQFGKPVTLSCSQTLNHNVMYWYQQKSSQAPKLLFHYYDKDFNNEADTPDNFQSRRPNTSFCFLDIRSPGLGDTAMYLCATSREAGGPTDTQYFGPGTRLTVL.

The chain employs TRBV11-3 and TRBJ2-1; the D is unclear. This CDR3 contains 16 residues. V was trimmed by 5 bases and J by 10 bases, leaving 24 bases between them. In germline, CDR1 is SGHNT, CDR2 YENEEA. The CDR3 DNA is TGTGCCAGCAGCCGAAAAGGCCTGGATGGGGATCAGGAGCAGTTCTTC. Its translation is CASSRKGLDGDQEQFF.

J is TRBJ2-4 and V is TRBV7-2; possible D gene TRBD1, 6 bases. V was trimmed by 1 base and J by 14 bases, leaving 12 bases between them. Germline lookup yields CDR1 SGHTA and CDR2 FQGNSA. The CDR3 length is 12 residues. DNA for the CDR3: TGTGCCAGCAGCTTAGAGGTGGGGGCGAAGTACTTC. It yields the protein CASSLEVGAKYF.

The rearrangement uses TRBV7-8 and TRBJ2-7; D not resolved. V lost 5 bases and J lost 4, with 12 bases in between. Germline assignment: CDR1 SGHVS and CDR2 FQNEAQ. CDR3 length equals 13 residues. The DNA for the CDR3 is TGTGCCAGCAGCCCTAAGACTGGATACGAGCAGTACTTC. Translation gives CASSPKTGYEQYF.

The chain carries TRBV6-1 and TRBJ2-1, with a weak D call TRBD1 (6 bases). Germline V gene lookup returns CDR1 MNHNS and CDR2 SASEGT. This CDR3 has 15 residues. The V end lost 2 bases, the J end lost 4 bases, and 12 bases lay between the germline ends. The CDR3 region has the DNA TGTGCCAGCAGTGAAAGGGGGACATCTTACAATGAGCAGTTCTTC. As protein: CASSERGTSYNEQFF.

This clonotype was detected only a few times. The chain's CDR3 is CSARSYTTDTQYF. In DNA, the CDR3 is TGCAGTGCTAGAAGCTATACCACAGATACGCAGTATTTT. V usage is TRBV20-1 and J usage is TRBJ2-3, with D unresolved. V was clipped by 2 bases and J by 2 bases, with 8 bases between them. CDR3 length: 13 amino acids. The germline CDR1 and CDR2 sequences are DFQATT and SNEGSKA (reference sequence).

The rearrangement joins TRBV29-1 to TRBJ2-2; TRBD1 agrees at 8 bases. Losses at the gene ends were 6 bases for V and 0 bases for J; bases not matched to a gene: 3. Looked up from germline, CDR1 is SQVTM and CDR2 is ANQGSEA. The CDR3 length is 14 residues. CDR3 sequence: CSVWTGSNTGELFF. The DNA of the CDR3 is TGCAGCGTCTGGACAGGGTCGAACACCGGGGAGCTGTTTTTT.

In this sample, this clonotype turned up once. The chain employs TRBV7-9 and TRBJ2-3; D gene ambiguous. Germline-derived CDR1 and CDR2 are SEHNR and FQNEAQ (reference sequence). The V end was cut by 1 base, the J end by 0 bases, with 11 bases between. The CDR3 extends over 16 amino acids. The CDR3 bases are TGTGCCAGCAGCTTAGTAAGGCCTCCTAGCACAGATACGCAGTATTTT. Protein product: CASSLVRPPSTDTQYF.

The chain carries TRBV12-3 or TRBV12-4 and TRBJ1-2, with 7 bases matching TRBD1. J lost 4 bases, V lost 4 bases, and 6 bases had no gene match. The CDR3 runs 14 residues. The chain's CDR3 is CASSWTTGVYGYTF. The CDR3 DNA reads TGTGCCAGCAGTTGGACTACAGGGGTCTATGGCTACACCTTC.

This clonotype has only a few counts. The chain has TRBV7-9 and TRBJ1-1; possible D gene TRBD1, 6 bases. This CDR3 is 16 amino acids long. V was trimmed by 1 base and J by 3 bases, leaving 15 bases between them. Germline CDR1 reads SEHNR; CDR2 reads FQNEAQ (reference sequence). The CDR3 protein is CASSLDLQGLDTEAFF. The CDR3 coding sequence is TGTGCCAGCAGCTTAGACCTACAGGGTTTGGACACTGAAGCTTTCTTT.

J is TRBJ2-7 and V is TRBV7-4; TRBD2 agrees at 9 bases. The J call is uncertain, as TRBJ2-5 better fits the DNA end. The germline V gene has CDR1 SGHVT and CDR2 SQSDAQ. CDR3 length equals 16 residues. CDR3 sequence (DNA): TGTGCCAGCAGCTGTTTAGCGGGGGCCGAACGGGAGACCCAGTACTTC. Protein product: CASSCLAGAERETQYF.